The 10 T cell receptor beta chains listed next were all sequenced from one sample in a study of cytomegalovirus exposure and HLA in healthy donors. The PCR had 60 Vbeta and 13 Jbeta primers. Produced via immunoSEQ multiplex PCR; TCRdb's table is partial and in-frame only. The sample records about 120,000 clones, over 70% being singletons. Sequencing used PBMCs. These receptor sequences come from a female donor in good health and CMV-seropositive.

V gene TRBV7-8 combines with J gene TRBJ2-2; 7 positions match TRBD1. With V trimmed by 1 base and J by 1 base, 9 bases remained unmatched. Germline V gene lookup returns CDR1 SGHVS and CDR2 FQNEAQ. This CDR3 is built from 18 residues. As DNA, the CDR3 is TGTGCCAGCAGCTTAGGTGAAGACAGGGCCCTGAACACCGGGGAGCTGTTTTTT. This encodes CASSLGEDRALNTGELFF.

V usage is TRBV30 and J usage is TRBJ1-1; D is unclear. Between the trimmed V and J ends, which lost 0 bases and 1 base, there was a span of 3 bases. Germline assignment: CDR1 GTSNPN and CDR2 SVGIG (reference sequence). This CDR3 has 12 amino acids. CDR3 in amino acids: CAWSVRNTEAFF. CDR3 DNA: TGTGCCTGGAGTGTGCGGAACACTGAAGCTTTCTTT.

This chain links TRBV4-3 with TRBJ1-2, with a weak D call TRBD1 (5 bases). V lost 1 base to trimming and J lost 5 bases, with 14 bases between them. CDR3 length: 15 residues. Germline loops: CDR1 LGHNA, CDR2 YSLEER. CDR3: CASSQGAGGGYGYTF. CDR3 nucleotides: TGCGCCAGCAGCCAAGGGGCCGGGGGAGGGTATGGCTACACCTTC.

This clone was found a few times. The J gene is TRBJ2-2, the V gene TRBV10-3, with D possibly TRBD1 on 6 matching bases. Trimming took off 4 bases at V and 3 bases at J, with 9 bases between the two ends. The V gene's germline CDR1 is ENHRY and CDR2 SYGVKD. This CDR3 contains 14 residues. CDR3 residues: CAISATGDTGELFF. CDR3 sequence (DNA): TGTGCCATCAGTGCGACAGGAGACACCGGGGAGCTGTTTTTT.

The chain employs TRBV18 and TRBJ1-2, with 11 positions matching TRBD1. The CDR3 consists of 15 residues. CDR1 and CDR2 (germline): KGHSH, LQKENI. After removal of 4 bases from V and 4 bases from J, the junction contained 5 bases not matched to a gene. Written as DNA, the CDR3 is TGTGCCAGCTCACGAGGGACAGGGGGTGGCTATGGCTACACCTTC. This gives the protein CASSRGTGGGYGYTF.

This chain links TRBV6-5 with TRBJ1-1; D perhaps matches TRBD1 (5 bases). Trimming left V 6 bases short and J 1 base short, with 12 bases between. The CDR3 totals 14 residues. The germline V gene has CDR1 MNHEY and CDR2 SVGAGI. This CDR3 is CASRPQEGNTEAFF. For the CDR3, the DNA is TGTGCCAGCAGGCCACAGGAAGGGAACACTGAAGCTTTCTTT.

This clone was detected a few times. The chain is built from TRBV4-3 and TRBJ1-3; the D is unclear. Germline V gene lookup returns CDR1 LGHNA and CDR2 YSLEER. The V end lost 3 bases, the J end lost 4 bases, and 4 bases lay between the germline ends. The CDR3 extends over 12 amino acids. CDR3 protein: CASSHPGNTIYF. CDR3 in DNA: TGCGCCAGCAGCCACCCAGGAAACACCATATATTTT.

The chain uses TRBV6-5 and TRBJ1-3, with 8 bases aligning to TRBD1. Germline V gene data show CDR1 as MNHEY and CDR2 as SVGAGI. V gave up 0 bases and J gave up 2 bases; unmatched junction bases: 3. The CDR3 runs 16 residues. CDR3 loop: CASSYSTGVPGNTIYF. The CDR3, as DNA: TGTGCCAGCAGTTACTCGACAGGGGTTCCTGGAAACACCATATATTTT.

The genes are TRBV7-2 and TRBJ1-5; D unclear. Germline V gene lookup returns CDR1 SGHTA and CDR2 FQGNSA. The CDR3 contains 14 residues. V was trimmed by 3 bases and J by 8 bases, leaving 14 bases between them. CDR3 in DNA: TGTGCCAGCAGCTTCGGGATCCCGACGGAGCCCCAGCATTTT. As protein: CASSFGIPTEPQHF.

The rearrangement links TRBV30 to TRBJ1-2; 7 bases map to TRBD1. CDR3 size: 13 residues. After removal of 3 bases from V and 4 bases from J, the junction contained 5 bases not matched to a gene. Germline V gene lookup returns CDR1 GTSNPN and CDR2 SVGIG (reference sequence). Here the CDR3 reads CAWSPRDSYGYTF. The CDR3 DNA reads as TGTGCCTGGAGCCCCCGGGACAGCTATGGCTACACCTTC.